This T cell receptor (beta chain) was found in a study of cytomegalovirus exposure and HLA in healthy donors. Background on the study: An earlier analysis found around 120 million unique TCR beta sequences from around 180 million T cells.

The PCR employed 60 Vbeta primers together with 13 Jbeta primers. TCRdb's copy holds only in-frame clones and misses some; the assay was immunoSEQ multiplex PCR. The profile shows about 120,000 clones, roughly 79% of them singletons. This CDR3 contains 15 residues. Germline CDR1 and CDR2: WNHNN and SYGVQD (reference sequence). With 0 bases clipped from V and 4 bases from J, the junction kept 6 bases outside the gene matches. Study-wide points: A later analysis showed that HLA-associated TCR beta chains had undergone more clonal expansion than equally common others. It was 150 to 200 TCR beta chains that were listed as cytomegalovirus-associated. Later genetic work tied a missense DCLRE1C variant to beta-chain V and J trimming.

Remarks on this clone: Its specificity is unknown.

The chain carries TRBV10-1 and TRBJ2-7; 7 positions match TRBD1. The origin of this receptor is a woman aged 40 to 55 in good health and CMV-seronegative. The material sequenced was PBMCs. CDR3 sequence (DNA): TGCGCCAGCAGTGAGTCGGGAACAGGGGTATACGAGCAGTACTTC. Translating it yields CASSESGTGVYEQYF.